This T cell receptor beta chain was sequenced in a study of T cell responses to AZD1222 COVID-19 vaccine. The wider study: Second-dose intervals of approximately 4 or approximately 12 weeks were pooled. Study-level results: None of the repertoires were sampled until the peak T cell response had passed. Spike-specific TCR breadth rose after two AZD1222 doses, and depth rose as well.

Notes on this clone: What it binds is unknown.

The assay was immunoSEQ multiplex PCR, and TCRdb's table has in-frame clones only and misses some. The sample holds 100,000 to 150,000 clones; approximately 88% are singletons and the top ten take roughly 4.2%. The sequence derives from an adult in good health. The sequenced sample was peripheral blood, obtained on day 0 of AZD1222 vaccination.

CDR3 region: CASNDRLRQPQHF. CDR3 coding DNA: TGTGCCAGCAACGACAGGCTGAGACAGCCCCAGCATTTT. The rearrangement links TRBV2 to TRBJ1-5; possibly TRBD1 for D (6 bases). With 7 bases removed from V and 7 bases from J, the gap between germline ends came to 14 bases. CDR1 SNHLY and CDR2 FYNNEI come from the germline V gene. CDR3 length: 13 residues.